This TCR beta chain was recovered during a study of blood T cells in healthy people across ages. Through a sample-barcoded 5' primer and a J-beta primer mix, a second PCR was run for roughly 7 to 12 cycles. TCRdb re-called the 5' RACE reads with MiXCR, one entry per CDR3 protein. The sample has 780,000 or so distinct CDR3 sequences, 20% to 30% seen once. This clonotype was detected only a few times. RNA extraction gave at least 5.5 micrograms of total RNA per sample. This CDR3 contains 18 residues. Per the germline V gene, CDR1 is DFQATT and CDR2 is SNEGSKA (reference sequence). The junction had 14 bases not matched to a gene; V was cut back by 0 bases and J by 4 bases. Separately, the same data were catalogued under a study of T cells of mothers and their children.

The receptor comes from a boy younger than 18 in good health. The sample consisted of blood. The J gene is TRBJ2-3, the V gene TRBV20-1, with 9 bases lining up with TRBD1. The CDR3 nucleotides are TGCAGTGCTAGAGACGTAATCTTACAGGGGGCTCAGTCAGATACGCAGTATTTT. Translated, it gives CSARDVILQGAQSDTQYF.